These 18 T cell receptor beta chains originate from one sample sequenced in a study of blood T cell repertoires in COVID-19. Generated by immunoSEQ multiplex PCR, the TCRdb table keeps only in-frame clones and is missing some. The data hold about 170,000 clones, with 83% observed a single time. The sequencing input was peripheral blood. The receptors here all came from a woman at least 80 years old with acute or convalescent COVID-19.

In nucleotides, the CDR3 is TGTGCCAGCAGCTTAGTTTCGGGCTACGAGCAGTACTTC. It translates to CASSLVSGYEQYF. The gene calls are TRBV7-8 and TRBJ2-7; D is unresolved. The CDR3 covers 13 residues. With 1 base removed from V and 3 bases from J, the gap between germline ends came to 7 bases. CDR1 is SGHVS and CDR2 is FQNEAQ in the germline V gene.

The rearrangement uses TRBV28 and TRBJ2-7; the match to TRBD1 covers 7 bases. The germline gives CDR1 MDHEN, CDR2 SYDVKM. The CDR3 is 14 residues long. The J segment lost 2 bases and the V segment lost 5 bases, leaving 6 bases of the junction unmatched. In DNA form, the CDR3 reads TGTGCCAGCAGTCACATGGGACAGCCCTACGAGCAGTACTTC. Protein product: CASSHMGQPYEQYF.

The chain has TRBV7-2 and TRBJ1-2; D remains ambiguous. With 5 bases removed from V and 5 bases from J, the gap between germline ends came to 9 bases. The CDR3 runs to 12 residues. The germline V gene has CDR1 SGHTA and CDR2 FQGNSA. CDR3 amino acids: CASSPVTYGYTF. The CDR3 nucleotides read TGTGCCAGCAGCCCGGTAACGTATGGCTACACCTTC.

The CDR3 is CASSLPDREGETQYF. The CDR3 coding sequence is TGTGCCAGCAGCTTACCGGACAGGGAGGGCGAGACCCAGTACTTC. The genes are TRBV5-4 and TRBJ2-5; a weak D match, TRBD1 (8 bases). V lost 2 bases to trimming and J lost 5 bases, with 16 bases between them. Germline V gene data show CDR1 as SGHNT and CDR2 as YYREEE (reference sequence). This CDR3 spans 15 amino acids.

This clone has more than one count but fewer than ten. This rearrangement joins TRBV5-6 to TRBJ2-3; 12 nucleotides agree with TRBD2. Germline assignment: CDR1 SGHDT and CDR2 YYEEEE. V was clipped by 4 bases and J by 4 bases; unmatched bases: 10. The CDR3 runs 17 residues. The CDR3 spells CASSRSSGGASPDTQYF. The CDR3 DNA follows: TGTGCCAGCAGCCGCTCTAGCGGGGGGGCCTCTCCAGATACGCAGTATTTT.

V is TRBV4-1 and J is TRBJ1-6, with D possibly matching TRBD1 (6 bases). The CDR3 contains 16 residues. CDR1 MGHRA and CDR2 YSYEKL come from the germline V gene. Trimming removed 4 bases from V and 2 bases from J, with 12 bases in between. In nucleotides, the CDR3 is TGCGCCAGCAGCCTCGAGGGGGACACCTATAATTCACCCCTCCACTTT. This sequence encodes CASSLEGDTYNSPLHF.

This clone was found a few times. The CDR3 region has the DNA TGTGCCAGCAGCTTTTCAGGGGGCCGAAACACCATATATTTT. This translates into CASSFSGGRNTIYF. The J gene is TRBJ1-3, the V gene TRBV5-4, with 8 nucleotides matching TRBD1. The V gene end was trimmed by 2 bases and the J gene end by 5 bases; junction bases not matched to a gene: 3. CDR3 length equals 14 residues. Germline CDR1 is SGHNT and CDR2 is YYREEE (reference sequence).

The V call is TRBV9, the J call TRBJ1-1; maybe TRBD1 (5 bases). Germline V gives CDR1 SGDLS, CDR2 YYNGEE. The CDR3 covers 14 residues. V was shortened by 0 bases and J by 5 bases, with 11 bases between the two germline ends. CDR3 nucleotides: TGTGCCAGCAGCGTAGCCGGGAGGGGAACTGAAGCTTTCTTT. Its protein product is CASSVAGRGTEAFF. The complete variable domain, with remaining parts taken from reference TRBV9 and TRBJ1-1, reads DSGVTQTPKHLITATGQRVTLRCSPRSGDLSVYWYQQSLDQGLQFLIQYYNGEERAKGNILERFSAQQFPDLHSELNLSSLELGDSALYFCASSVAGRGTEAFFGQGTRLTVV.

The CDR3 reads CASRGGTGNSNQPQHF. The DNA of the CDR3 is TGTGCCAGCAGGGGCGGGACGGGGAATAGCAATCAGCCCCAGCATTTT. The chain uses TRBV2 and TRBJ1-5, with TRBD1 as a possible D gene (5 bases). CDR3 length: 16 residues. CDR1 and CDR2 from the germline V gene are SNHLY and FYNNEI. V shed 6 bases and J shed 0 bases, with 15 bases lying between them.

The chain couples TRBV15 to TRBJ2-1, with D possibly being TRBD1 (6 bases). V lost 4 bases and J lost 12, with 25 bases in between. The CDR3 loop spans 16 amino acids. Germline V lookup: CDR1 LNHNV, CDR2 YYDKDF (reference sequence). CDR3 sequence (DNA): TGTGCCACCAGCATGTTGGGCAGGGGTGTTTCCAGTGGGCAGTTCTTC. Protein product: CATSMLGRGVSSGQFF.

Here the CDR3 reads CTSSQLPLAGYNEQFF. The CDR3 DNA sequence: TGCACCAGCAGCCAACTCCCCCTAGCGGGTTACAATGAGCAGTTCTTC. This rearrangement joins TRBV1 to TRBJ2-1; the table calls TRBD2, which could not be checked here. TRBV1 is tagged as a pseudogene. The CDR3 sequence is 16 residues long.

The rearrangement links TRBV7-2 to TRBJ1-1; TRBD1 is a possible D gene (5 bases). Germline lookup yields CDR1 SGHTA and CDR2 FQGNSA. Deletions cut 5 bases from V and 5 bases from J, with 18 bases between. The CDR3 contains 15 residues. This chain's CDR3 is CASSPIRRGRTEAFF. In DNA, the CDR3 is TGTGCCAGCAGCCCAATCCGGCGGGGGAGAACTGAAGCTTTCTTT.

V and J are TRBV30 and TRBJ1-1, with a weak D call TRBD1 (5 bases). The CDR3 spans 15 residues. Germline CDR1 and CDR2: GTSNPN and SVGIG (reference sequence). Trimming removed 0 bases at V and 0 bases at J, with 11 bases between. This chain's CDR3 is CAWSVQTGVNTEAFF. The CDR3 DNA reads TGTGCCTGGAGTGTACAAACAGGAGTGAACACTGAAGCTTTCTTT. Complete variable domain (other parts from reference TRBV30 and TRBJ1-1): SQTIHQWPATLVQPVGSPLSLECTVEGTSNPNLYWYRQAAGRGLQLLFYSVGIGQISSEVPQNLSASRPQDRQFILSSKKLLLSDSGFYLCAWSVQTGVNTEAFFGQGTRLTVV.

This chain connects TRBV30 to TRBJ1-1; D may be TRBD1 (5 bases). The CDR3 is 16 amino acids. Germline CDR1 reads GTSNPN; CDR2 reads SVGIG (reference sequence). The ends were cut back, 2 bases at V and 4 bases at J, with 20 bases in the middle. The CDR3 protein is CAWSSPRSRVFTEAFF. DNA for the CDR3: TGTGCCTGGAGTTCTCCGAGGTCCAGGGTCTTCACTGAAGCTTTCTTT. The full variable domain, with the rest looked up from reference TRBV30 and TRBJ1-1, is SQTIHQWPATLVQPVGSPLSLECTVEGTSNPNLYWYRQAAGRGLQLLFYSVGIGQISSEVPQNLSASRPQDRQFILSSKKLLLSDSGFYLCAWSSPRSRVFTEAFFGQGTRLTVV.

This chain uses TRBV19 with TRBJ1-5; the D gene is possibly TRBD1 (5 bases). Germline-derived CDR1 and CDR2 are LNHDA and SQIVND (reference sequence). This CDR3 region has 16 residues. The V and J ends lost 5 bases and 4 bases respectively, with 18 bases between them. CDR3 loop: CASSPPRGHRNQPQHF. In DNA form, the CDR3 reads TGTGCCAGTAGTCCCCCCCGAGGACACAGAAATCAGCCCCAGCATTTT.

The genes are TRBV7-9 and TRBJ1-4; perhaps TRBD1 as D (5 bases). This CDR3 comprises 15 residues. Per germline, CDR1 SEHNR and CDR2 FQNEAQ (reference sequence). Trimming cost V 1 base and J 6 bases, with 12 bases left between them. This CDR3 reads CASSLDGQGHEKLFF. CDR3 DNA sequence: TGTGCCAGCAGCTTAGACGGGCAGGGTCATGAAAAACTGTTTTTT.

J is TRBJ1-4 and V is TRBV4-2; 9 nucleotides match TRBD1. Germline CDR1 and CDR2: LGHNA and YNFKEQ. The CDR3 has 15 amino acids. V shed 1 base and J 8 bases; nucleotides not matched to a gene: 5. CDR3 nucleotides: TGTGCCAGCAGCCAAGTGACAGGGGGAGAGGAAAAACTGTTTTTT. This sequence encodes CASSQVTGGEEKLFF.

V is TRBV29-1 and J is TRBJ1-1; D perhaps matches TRBD1 (6 bases). This CDR3 has 14 amino acids. Trimming stripped 6 bases from V and 0 bases from J, with 14 bases between. Looked up from germline, CDR1 is SQVTM and CDR2 is ANQGSEA. The CDR3 DNA reads TGCAGCGTAGCTAACGGGGGGCTGAACACTGAAGCTTTCTTT. Protein: CSVANGGLNTEAFF.